The clone carrying this TCR beta chain was counted ten times or more. These data originate in a study of T cells in Graves' hyperthyroidism and ophthalmopathy. Study at large: Pretreatment peripheral blood was obtained at initial diagnosis.

Germline CDR1 reads KGHSH; CDR2 reads LQKENI. Unmatched junction bases numbered 3, after V lost 0 bases and J lost 4 bases. This CDR3 region has 17 residues. Amplification of TCR beta CDR3 regions used RNA as the template. During a first-round RT-PCR of the TCR CDR3, the HTBI primer set was used. Via MiXCR, TCRdb re-called the multiplex PCR reads, giving one row per CDR3 protein. The profile shows about 400,000 distinct CDR3 sequences, more than 15% of them singletons. The sample consisted of blood. This receptor was obtained from a woman between 18 and 29 years old with Graves' hyperthyroidism. The rearrangement links TRBV18 to TRBJ2-2, with 12 bases fitting TRBD2. Here the CDR3 reads CASSPPKLAGGTGELFF. In DNA, the CDR3 is TGTGCCAGCTCACCACCGAAACTAGCGGGAGGCACCGGGGAGCTGTTTTTT.